The 29 T cell receptor beta chains presented below share a single source sample, sequenced in a study of shared clonotypes between healthy human individuals. The method was immunoSEQ multiplex PCR; TCRdb's version includes in-frame clones alone and lacks a portion of them. The repertoire holds around 700,000 clones, with less than 80% as singletons. Sequencing input: memory CD4+ T cells sorted from blood. Subset described: CD45RA-negative fraction. The receptors were gathered from a woman aged 25 to 39 in good health.

V and J are TRBV15 and TRBJ2-1, with 10 bases lining up with TRBD1. The CDR3 contains 13 residues. Unmatched junction bases numbered 4, after V lost 7 bases and J lost 7 bases. Germline V gene sequence: CDR1 LNHNV, CDR2 YYDKDF (reference sequence). The CDR3 coding sequence is TGTGCCACCAATACGGGACAGGGGAATGAGCAGTTCTTC. Translating it yields CATNTGQGNEQFF.

In its sample, this clone was seen a few times. The J gene is TRBJ2-7, the V gene TRBV28; D may be TRBD1 (6 bases). The length of the CDR3 is 13 residues. The germline V gene has CDR1 MDHEN and CDR2 SYDVKM. V shed 3 bases and J shed 4 bases, with 10 bases lying between them. CDR3 residues: CASSFTGRYEQYF. The CDR3 nucleotides read TGTGCCAGCAGTTTTACAGGGCGGTACGAGCAGTACTTC.

V is TRBV5-1 and J is TRBJ1-1, with 7 bases identical to TRBD1. The CDR3 has 14 residues. CDR1 is SGHRS, CDR2 YFSETQ, per germline. Trimming took 4 bases from V and 7 from J; bases not matched to a gene: 10. CDR3 region: CASSETGTAYEAFF. The CDR3 nucleotides read TGCGCCAGCAGCGAAACCGGGACAGCCTATGAAGCTTTCTTT.

The chain recombines TRBV21-1 with TRBJ2-2; TRBD2, as called in the table, went unchecked against the DNA. TRBV21-1 is labeled a pseudogene. There are 21 residues in the CDR3. The CDR3 coding sequence is TGTGCCAGCAGCAAACCTCGCGAAACCAGTCGGACTTCGGGAGGAGTTGGGGAGCTGTTTTTT. This gives the protein CASSKPRETSRTSGGVGELFF.

This clone was found a few times. This chain uses TRBV7-8 with TRBJ2-1; D possibly corresponds to TRBD1 (6 bases). The ends were cut back, 3 bases at V and 2 bases at J, with 11 bases in the middle. The CDR3 extends over 15 amino acids. CDR1 is SGHVS and CDR2 is FQNEAQ in the germline V gene. The CDR3 region is CASSFRTDTYNEQFF. As DNA, the CDR3 is TGTGCCAGCAGCTTCCGGACAGATACCTACAATGAGCAGTTCTTC.

This rearrangement joins TRBV18 to TRBJ2-7; D may match TRBD1 or TRBD2 (5 bases each). Germline V CDR1 and CDR2: KGHSH, LQKENI. V lost 2 bases and J lost 2, with 13 bases in between. The CDR3 spans 15 residues. The CDR3 loop is CASSPTRDRTYEQYF. CDR3 in DNA: TGTGCCAGCTCACCAACCCGGGACCGCACCTACGAGCAGTACTTC.

The gene calls are TRBV6-6 and TRBJ2-2; no definite D call. Between the trimmed V and J ends, which lost 5 bases and 7 bases, there was a span of 8 bases. CDR1 and CDR2 (germline): MNHNY, SVGAGI (reference sequence). The CDR3 contains 12 residues. The CDR3 coding sequence is TGTGCCAGCAGTGGCATAGACGGGGAGCTGTTTTTT. Translation: CASSGIDGELFF.

The chain uses TRBV11-3 and TRBJ1-2, with D possibly being TRBD1 (5 bases). This CDR3 region has 18 residues. Germline loops: CDR1 SGHNT, CDR2 YENEEA. The V end lost 1 base, the J end lost 5 bases, and 23 bases lay between the germline ends. The DNA for the CDR3 is TGTGCCAGCAGCTTAGGAGTGGAGGGGTGGCAGAAGCCATATGGCTACACCTTC. Protein: CASSLGVEGWQKPYGYTF.

The V and J genes are TRBV9 and TRBJ2-3, with D perhaps TRBD1 (6 bases). CDR3 length: 13 amino acids. V lost 4 bases and J lost 2, with 8 bases in between. From germline, CDR1 is SGDLS and CDR2 YYNGEE. In DNA form, the CDR3 reads TGTGCCAGCAGCCGGACAGTCACAGATACGCAGTATTTT. Translation: CASSRTVTDTQYF. Together with reference TRBV9 and TRBJ2-3, the CDR3 gives the full variable domain: DSGVTQTPKHLITATGQRVTLRCSPRSGDLSVYWYQQSLDQGLQFLIQYYNGEERAKGNILERFSAQQFPDLHSELNLSSLELGDSALYFCASSRTVTDTQYFGPGTRLTVL.

This clone has more than one count but fewer than ten. Within the sample, other DNA sequences also encode this same CDR3. The chain recombines TRBV28 with TRBJ2-7; 10 bases agree with TRBD1. Per the germline V gene, CDR1 is MDHEN and CDR2 is SYDVKM. This CDR3 contains 14 residues. V shed 6 bases, J shed 5 bases, and the junction held 7 bases outside the gene matches. The CDR3 DNA sequence: TGTGCCAGCAGGGGTCCGGGACAGGGGAACGAGCAGTACTTC. Protein: CASRGPGQGNEQYF.

The chain carries TRBV11-2 and TRBJ1-3; the D is unclear. Germline CDR1 SGHAT, CDR2 FQNNGV. The CDR3 has 15 amino acids. Trimming took off 1 base at V and 0 bases at J, with 7 bases between the two ends. The CDR3 sequence: CASSLGVISGNTIYF. Here the CDR3 DNA reads TGTGCCAGCAGCTTAGGGGTCATCTCTGGAAACACCATATATTTT.

The chain has TRBV4-1 and TRBJ2-3; a weak D match, TRBD2 (7 bases). Germline CDR1 reads MGHRA; CDR2 reads YSYEKL. The CDR3 has 16 residues. Trimming pared 2 bases from V and 8 bases from J, leaving 20 bases between. CDR3 loop: CASSQRTREVQGTQYF. The CDR3 DNA follows: TGCGCCAGCAGCCAAAGGACTAGGGAGGTACAGGGTACGCAGTATTTT.

In regard to this clone: Distinct nucleotide sequences in the sample also encode this CDR3. The chain is built from TRBV18 and TRBJ2-2; the D is unclear. The CDR3 totals 14 residues. Germline values: CDR1 KGHSH, CDR2 LQKENI. The V end was cut by 5 bases, the J end by 3 bases, with 10 bases between. CDR3: CASSLFRDTGELFF. In nucleotides, the CDR3 is TGTGCCAGCTCATTGTTCCGGGACACCGGGGAGCTGTTTTTT.

V usage is TRBV7-6 and J usage is TRBJ2-3, with 9 bases identical to TRBD1. The germline V gene encodes CDR1 SGHVS and CDR2 FNYEAQ. V shed 6 bases and J 3 bases; nucleotides not matched to a gene: 13. CDR3 size: 17 residues. The CDR3 loop reads CASRTGPGQGFTDTQYF. For the CDR3, the DNA is TGTGCCAGCAGGACCGGGCCGGGACAGGGATTTACAGATACGCAGTATTTT.

This chain uses TRBV27 with TRBJ1-2; tentative D call: TRBD1 (5 bases). The CDR3 loop spans 14 amino acids. Per germline, CDR1 MNHEY and CDR2 SMNVEV (reference sequence). Deletions cut 1 base from V and 8 bases from J, with 14 bases between. CDR3 coding DNA: TGTGCCAGCAGTTTATTCGGGGGGTCGGGCGGCTACACCTTC. It yields the protein CASSLFGGSGGYTF.

The V and J genes are TRBV19 and TRBJ1-1, with D possibly being TRBD1 (5 bases). Germline values: CDR1 LNHDA, CDR2 SQIVND (reference sequence). Trimming took off 2 bases at V and 0 bases at J, with 16 bases between the two ends. This CDR3 has 17 amino acids. The CDR3 here is CASSINYDSLLNTEAFF. The DNA for the CDR3 is TGTGCCAGTAGTATAAACTACGACAGCTTATTGAACACTGAAGCTTTCTTT.

This clone occurred a few times. This rearrangement joins TRBV4-1 to TRBJ2-7; D uncertain. Germline loops: CDR1 MGHRA, CDR2 YSYEKL. This CDR3 has 15 residues. Trimming pared 5 bases from V and 1 base from J, leaving 15 bases between. The CDR3 loop reads CASSGLGPLSYEQYF. Here the CDR3 DNA reads TGCGCCAGCAGCGGCCTCGGACCGTTGTCCTACGAGCAGTACTTC.

Worth noting for this clone: The sample carries other DNA sequences with the same CDR3. V usage is TRBV28 and J usage is TRBJ1-5; no clear D gene. The length of the CDR3 is 12 residues. Trimming stripped 9 bases from V and 0 bases from J, with 6 bases between. CDR1 is MDHEN and CDR2 is SYDVKM in the germline V gene. The chain's CDR3 is CASRDSNQPQHF. CDR3 DNA: TGTGCCAGTAGGGATAGCAATCAGCCCCAGCATTTT.

The J gene is TRBJ2-3, the V gene TRBV28; 8 positions agree with TRBD2. The J segment lost 3 bases and the V segment lost 11 bases, leaving 13 bases of the junction unmatched. This CDR3 has 15 residues. CDR1 and CDR2 (germline): MDHEN, SYDVKM. Here the CDR3 reads CAGSPGTSETDTQYF. CDR3 bases: TGTGCCGGAAGTCCCGGGACTAGTGAGACAGATACGCAGTATTTT. The whole variable domain, filled in from reference TRBV28 and TRBJ2-3, reads DVKVTQSSRYLVKRTGEKVFLECVQDMDHENMFWYRQDPGLGLRLIYFSYDVKMKEKGDIPEGYSVSREKKERFSLILESASTNQTSMYLCAGSPGTSETDTQYFGPGTRLTVL.

The gene calls are TRBV7-9 and TRBJ2-3, with 11 nucleotides matching TRBD2. The length of the CDR3 is 18 residues. V gave up 1 base and J gave up 1 base; unmatched junction bases: 7. The germline V gene encodes CDR1 SEHNR and CDR2 FQNEAQ (reference sequence). The chain's CDR3 is CASSLGIAGGPGTDTQYF. The CDR3 DNA reads as TGTGCCAGCAGCTTAGGTATAGCGGGAGGGCCTGGCACAGATACGCAGTATTTT.

This clone was counted once. The chain has TRBV28 and TRBJ1-1; D is unresolved. CDR1 MDHEN and CDR2 SYDVKM come from the germline V gene. The CDR3 runs 13 residues. V was cut by 7 bases and J by 4 bases, with 13 bases left in between. CDR3 region: CASKTRLSTEAFF. For the CDR3, the DNA is TGTGCCAGCAAGACCCGATTATCCACTGAAGCTTTCTTT.

The chain couples TRBV28 to TRBJ2-1; 7 bases are a match to TRBD2. From germline, CDR1 is MDHEN and CDR2 SYDVKM. The CDR3 runs 14 residues. V was clipped by 4 bases and J by 4 bases; unmatched bases: 4. The CDR3 protein is CASSWASGYNEQFF. CDR3 bases: TGTGCCAGCAGTTGGGCTAGCGGTTACAATGAGCAGTTCTTC.

This chain uses TRBV29-1 with TRBJ2-4; 7 bases map to TRBD2. The CDR3 is 19 amino acids. Losses at the gene ends were 6 bases for V and 0 bases for J; bases not matched to a gene: 20. Germline values: CDR1 SQVTM, CDR2 ANQGSEA. The CDR3 region has the DNA TGCAGCGTCGCTGCCGAGGTTAGCGGGTCAAACCTAGCCAAAAACATTCAGTACTTC. Translating it yields CSVAAEVSGSNLAKNIQYF.

This sequence joins TRBV10-3 and TRBJ2-3; D unclear. CDR3 length equals 14 residues. V was pared by 6 bases and J by 0 bases, with 10 bases between. The germline gives CDR1 ENHRY, CDR2 SYGVKD. CDR3 DNA sequence: TGTGCCATCAGAGAAGCCCGTAGCACAGATACGCAGTATTTT. As protein: CAIREARSTDTQYF.

The chain carries TRBV7-9 and TRBJ2-2; 7 bases are a match to TRBD1. The germline V gene has CDR1 SEHNR and CDR2 FQNEAQ (reference sequence). V gave up 6 bases and J gave up 1 base; unmatched junction bases: 14. The CDR3 extends over 18 amino acids. The CDR3 sequence: CASRPYRTGQENTGELFF. CDR3 in DNA: TGTGCCAGCAGGCCCTACCGAACCGGACAGGAGAACACCGGGGAGCTGTTTTTT.

This sequence joins TRBV2 and TRBJ2-7; D gene unclear. Trimming stripped 10 bases from V and 4 bases from J, with 17 bases between. Germline loops: CDR1 SNHLY, CDR2 FYNNEI. The CDR3 covers 13 residues. In nucleotides, the CDR3 is TGTGCCATCTCGCCGTTCTTGGGTTACGAGCAGTACTTC. Encoded protein: CAISPFLGYEQYF.

The genes are TRBV5-3 and TRBJ2-7; TRBD1 is a possible D gene (5 bases). TRBV5-3 is filed as an ORF, its function uncertain. The V and J ends lost 8 bases and 1 base respectively, with 16 bases between them. CDR3 length: 14 residues. The chain's CDR3 is CASSQGFRSYEQYF. For the CDR3, the DNA is TGTGCCAGCAGTCAGGGATTCAGGTCCTACGAGCAGTACTTC.

The chain combines TRBV30 with TRBJ1-4, with D possibly being TRBD1 (5 bases). CDR1 is GTSNPN, CDR2 SVGIG, per germline (reference sequence). The CDR3 is 11 residues long. The germline V and J ends were trimmed by 5 bases and 5 bases, with 6 bases remaining between them. The CDR3 nucleotides are TGTGCCTGGGGGGGAAATGAAAAACTGTTTTTT. Translating it yields CAWGGNEKLFF.

The chain uses TRBV18 and TRBJ2-7; a weak D match, TRBD2 (6 bases). CDR3 length: 16 amino acids. Germline V CDR1 and CDR2: KGHSH, LQKENI. V was clipped by 3 bases and J by 4 bases, with 19 bases between them. The CDR3 DNA sequence: TGTGCCAGCTCACCGGGTCTTAGCCGGGCGGGGTACGAGCAGTACTTC. Protein product: CASSPGLSRAGYEQYF.